This T cell receptor (beta chain) was captured in a study of T cell responses to AZD1222 COVID-19 vaccine. Whole-study context: It was second doses at about 4 or about 12 weeks that were pooled. Regarding the study as a whole: Repertoires were obtained only post-peak T cell response.

Turning to this clone: The antigen remains undetermined.

Data came from immunoSEQ multiplex PCR; TCRdb stores just in-frame clones and leaves some out. The sample has 100,000 to 150,000 clones, approximately 88% seen once. The source was peripheral blood, collected on day 0 of AZD1222 vaccination. This TCR came from an adult in good health.

CDR3 region: CASSEYRGTSTDTQYF. In DNA, the CDR3 is TGTGCCAGCAGTGAGTACAGGGGAACTAGCACAGATACGCAGTATTTT. The chain carries TRBV6-1 and TRBJ2-3; 7 positions agree with TRBD1. Germline assignment: CDR1 MNHNS and CDR2 SASEGT. The CDR3 sequence is 16 residues long. The ends lost 3 bases at V and 0 bases at J; junction bases unmatched: 6.